This T cell receptor beta chain was sequenced during a study of blood T cell repertoires in COVID-19. Study information: Sources were T cells, B-cell-depleted T cells, or PBMCs; the material itself was cDNA or gDNA.

This clone was seen a single time. The V gene's germline CDR1 is LGHDT and CDR2 YNNKEL (reference sequence). V was pared by 4 bases and J by 0 bases, with 12 bases of the junction left unmatched. The CDR3 has 18 amino acids. The repertoire was sequenced with immunoSEQ multiplex PCR; TCRdb's copy has only in-frame clones and lacks some. This sample has over 130,000 clones; about four fifths occur once, and the top ten carry around 8%. The chain couples TRBV3-1 (or the pseudogene TRBV3-2) to TRBJ2-5, with 9 bases fitting TRBD2. Sequencing input: peripheral blood. The sequence derives from a human donor in a cohort sampled during active COVID-19. CDR3 amino acids: CASSLRRRAGGNQETQYF. In DNA form, the CDR3 reads TGTGCCAGCAGCCTCAGGAGGCGAGCGGGGGGTAACCAAGAGACCCAGTACTTC.